This T cell receptor beta chain was identified in a study of response to subunit inactivated influenza vaccine. Findings and caveats of the study: The study's authors posited that every seasonal influenza vaccination enlists few new T cells.

The sample holds a few counts of this clonotype. Its specificity is not known. TCRdb reprocessed the RT-PCR reads via MiXCR and lists one record per CDR3 protein. The profile covers about 800,000 distinct CDR3 sequences, with 21% appearing a single time and 10% taken by the ten largest. The CDR3 has 12 residues. V was cut by 4 bases and J by 9 bases, with 13 bases left in between. Looked up from germline, CDR1 is DFQATT and CDR2 is SNEGSKA (reference sequence). The starting material was PBMCs from blood, obtained more than 4 days after vaccination. The gene calls are TRBV20-1 and TRBJ2-1, with D unclear. The origin of this receptor is a man aged 50 or older who received an inactivated influenza vaccine. The CDR3, as DNA: TGCAGTGCTAATAACGGTTGGAGTGAGCAGTTCTTC. As protein: CSANNGWSEQFF.